The source of this TCR beta chain is a study of blood T cell repertoires in COVID-19. Background on the study: COVID-19 samples, acute and convalescent, were from the United States, Italy and Spain. T cells, B-cell-depleted T cells, or PBMCs provided the cDNA or gDNA that served as material.

In the original workflow: The authors estimated nucleated cell counts from reference gene primer amplification. The repertoire was sequenced with immunoSEQ multiplex PCR; TCRdb's copy has only in-frame clones and lacks some. V and J calls and clone size are as listed in that table; D and trimming were resolved from the DNA. The sample contains about 150,000 clones, approximately 90% of which appear only once. Germline assignment: CDR1 SGHRS and CDR2 YFSETQ. This CDR3 region has 16 residues. Deletions cut 1 base from V and 0 bases from J, with 14 bases between. V is TRBV5-1 and J is TRBJ2-7; D unresolved. The receptor comes from a woman in her 40s with acute or convalescent COVID-19. The specimen was peripheral blood. CDR3 loop: CASSLIGKTVSYEQYF. CDR3 DNA sequence: TGCGCCAGCAGCTTGATAGGAAAGACTGTCTCCTACGAGCAGTACTTC.